Below, 8 T cell receptor beta chains from the same sample are listed, as sequenced in a study of T-cell reconstitution after alpha-beta-depleted transplantation in children. Unique molecular identifiers were used to barcode this TCRbeta library. TCRdb reprocessed the PCR reads with MiXCR, giving one entry per CDR3 protein. The sample holds a few hundred thousand distinct CDR3 sequences, around 10% seen once. Sequences were derived from peripheral blood, sampled 180 days after TCRalphabeta/CD19-depleted stem cell transplant. These receptors all come from a male patient under 10 years old who had a stem cell transplant for chronic granulomatous disease, so the T cells may come from the graft donor.

The table lists this clonotype with many counts. The CDR3 region is CAIRRDKGTQYF. The CDR3 nucleotides read TGTGCCATTCGCCGGGACAAGGGGACCCAGTACTTC. The chain uses TRBV10-3 and TRBJ2-5; a weak D match, TRBD1 (6 bases). Germline assignment: CDR1 ENHRY and CDR2 SYGVKD. The CDR3 extends over 12 amino acids. V shed 9 bases and J shed 7 bases, with 15 bases lying between them.

This clonotype was picked up many times. The chain recombines TRBV7-3 with TRBJ2-6; 9 nucleotides match TRBD2. CDR1 SGHTA and CDR2 FQGTGA come from the germline V gene. V shed 1 base, J shed 0 bases, and the junction held 4 bases outside the gene matches. The CDR3 extends over 18 amino acids. CDR3 in amino acids: CASSLSLAGHSGANVLTF. CDR3 bases: TGTGCCAGCAGCTTAAGCCTAGCGGGACACTCTGGGGCCAACGTCCTGACTTTC.

This clonotype was detected ten times or more. The chain is built from TRBV5-1 and TRBJ2-1; 10 bases are shared with TRBD2. There are 16 residues in the CDR3. J gave up 7 bases and V 5 bases, and 12 bases lay outside the gene matches. Germline V gene data show CDR1 as SGHRS and CDR2 as YFSETQ. The CDR3: CASSVTSGPRGNEQFF. CDR3 coding DNA: TGCGCCAGCAGTGTGACTAGCGGGCCCCGTGGGAATGAGCAGTTCTTC. The full variable domain, its missing parts supplied by reference TRBV5-1 and TRBJ2-1, is KAGVTQTPRYLIKTRGQQVTLSCSPISGHRSVSWYQQTPGQGLQFLFEYFSETQRNKGNFPGRFSGRQFSNSRSEMNVSTLELGDSALYLCASSVTSGPRGNEQFFGPGTRLTVL.

This clonotype was seen ten or more times. This chain joins TRBV7-3 and TRBJ1-2; no clear D gene. CDR3 length: 13 residues. Germline V lookup: CDR1 SGHTA, CDR2 FQGTGA. V was clipped by 1 base and J by 5 bases, with 8 bases between them. The CDR3 bases are TGTGCCAGCAGCTTAAATGGCGGGTATGGCTACACCTTC. Encoded protein: CASSLNGGYGYTF. Together with reference TRBV7-3 and TRBJ1-2, the CDR3 gives the full variable domain: GAGVSQTPSNKVTEKGKYVELRCDPISGHTALYWYRQSLGQGPEFLIYFQGTGAADDSGLPNDRFFAVRPEGSVSTLKIQRTERGDSAVYLCASSLNGGYGYTFGSGTRLTVV.

This clonotype has at least ten counts. The gene calls are TRBV10-3 and TRBJ2-1, with 7 bases lining up with TRBD2. Germline CDR1 reads ENHRY; CDR2 reads SYGVKD. Trimming at V came to 11 bases and at J to 8 bases, leaving 3 bases not matched to a gene. The CDR3 consists of 10 residues. The CDR3 sequence: CAARGDEQFF. The CDR3, as DNA: TGTGCCGCCCGGGGGGATGAGCAGTTCTTC.

This clonotype showed up many times. The chain joins TRBV5-8 to TRBJ2-7, with D unresolved. The CDR3 covers 17 residues. The V end was cut by 0 bases, the J end by 7 bases, with 23 bases between. The germline V gene has CDR1 SGHTS and CDR2 YDEGEE. CDR3 sequence (DNA): TGTGCCAGCAGCTTGGTTCGGTCGGTGTACGGTCTAGGAGAGCAGTACTTC. Protein sequence: CASSLVRSVYGLGEQYF.

The sample holds many counts of this clonotype. This sequence joins TRBV4-3 and TRBJ1-2; D is possibly TRBD1 (5 bases). This CDR3 is 13 amino acids long. V was pared by 2 bases and J by 6 bases, with 10 bases between. Germline CDR1 is LGHNA and CDR2 is YSLEER. CDR3 in amino acids: CASSQRGANGYTF. Here the CDR3 DNA reads TGCGCCAGCAGCCAAAGGGGCGCGAATGGCTACACCTTC.

Turning to this clonotype: A much larger clone differs from this one at a single base, so this may be a read error. The chain combines TRBV20-1 with TRBJ2-7; 10 nucleotides match TRBD2. Looked up from germline, CDR1 is DFQATT and CDR2 is SNEGSKA (reference sequence). The CDR3 length is 15 residues. Here the CDR3 DNA reads TGCAGTGCCCTCGGACTAGCGGCGAGCTCCTACGGGCAGTACTTC. Translating gives CSALGLAASSYGQYF.